A selection of T cell receptor beta chains follows, all from one sample in a study of T cells in Graves' hyperthyroidism and ophthalmopathy. TCRdb re-derived calls from the multiplex PCR reads in MiXCR, one entry per CDR3 protein. The top ten hold over 8.5% of the sample, which has about 400,000 distinct CDR3 sequences, about 13% seen once. The sample taken for sequencing was blood. The receptors originated from a woman between 18 and 29 years old with Graves' hyperthyroidism. Each CDR3 is given with its conserved first and last residue. Fields, in order: clone size, V gene, J gene, D gene, CDR3 protein, CDR3 DNA. D genes are given only for firm matches. Clone size is given for some rows only: seen once, a few or many times, or a class if the clone is expanded.

many	TRBV2	TRBJ2-7	-	CASKSGDEQYF	TGTGCCAGCAAGTCCGGGGACGAGCAGTACTTC
few	TRBV20-1	TRBJ2-6	-	CSAPASYSGANVLTF	TGCAGTGCCCCGGCCTCCTACTCTGGGGCCAACGTCCTGACTTTC
many	TRBV7-2	TRBJ2-7	TRBD2	CASSKGLADYEQYF	TGTGCCAGCAGCAAGGGACTAGCGGATTACGAGCAGTACTTC
-	TRBV5-1	TRBJ1-4	-	CASSSTPRANEKLFF	TGCGCCAGCAGCTCCACCCCCCGGGCTAATGAAAAACTGTTTTTT
few	TRBV28	TRBJ2-3	TRBD1	CAAWDREWGHTDTQYF	TGTGCCGCATGGGACAGGGAATGGGGACACACAGATACGCAGTATTTT
-	TRBV7-9	TRBJ1-1	TRBD1	CASSLGGQGNTEAFF	TGTGCCAGCAGCTTAGGGGGACAGGGAAACACTGAAGCTTTCTTT
-	TRBV18	TRBJ1-5	-	CASSPLGQNSNQPQHF	TGTGCCAGCTCACCATTAGGGCAGAATAGCAATCAGCCCCAGCATTTT
few	TRBV6-2/TRBV6-3	TRBJ2-7	-	CASTPGDTDEQYF	TGTGCCAGCACGCCCGGGGACACGGACGAGCAGTACTTC
many	TRBV3-1	TRBJ1-4	-	CASSQREGEKLFF	TGTGCCAGCAGCCAGCGGGAGGGTGAAAAACTGTTTTTT
many	TRBV6-6	TRBJ1-1	-	CASSNSGDTEAFF	TGTGCCAGCAGTAACTCGGGGGACACTGAAGCTTTCTTT
many	TRBV6-1	TRBJ1-1	TRBD1	CASSFDRGEAFF	TGTGCCAGCAGCTTCGACAGGGGTGAAGCTTTCTTT
few	TRBV14	TRBJ2-2	-	CASSQGSGAGELFF	TGTGCCAGCAGCCAAGGATCGGGGGCCGGGGAGCTGTTTTTT
-	TRBV5-4	TRBJ1-3	-	CASSFLIINRETVSGNTIYF	TGTGCCAGCAGCTTCCTCATTATTAACAGGGAGACGGTCTCTGGAAACACCATATATTTT
many	TRBV20-1	TRBJ2-5	-	CSASPLTGQEETQYF	TGCAGTGCTAGCCCCCTGACGGGGCAGGAGGAGACCCAGTACTTC
many	TRBV28	TRBJ2-7	-	CASQTRSYEQYF	TGTGCCAGTCAGACTCGGTCTTACGAGCAGTACTTC
few	TRBV2	TRBJ1-4	-	CASRTDSATNEKLFF	TGTGCCAGCAGGACCGACAGTGCAACTAATGAAAAACTGTTTTTT
many	TRBV12-3/TRBV12-4	TRBJ1-5	TRBD1	CASSVTGVRIQPQHF	TGTGCCAGCAGTGTAACAGGGGTCCGCATTCAGCCCCAGCATTTT
many	TRBV11-2	TRBJ2-3	TRBD2	CASRWGSGRGTDTQYF	TGTGCCAGCAGGTGGGGTAGCGGGAGAGGGACAGATACGCAGTATTTT
-	TRBV5-1	TRBJ2-2	-	CASSLAPAGQNTGELFF	TGTGCCAGCAGCTTGGCTCCAGCCGGTCAGAACACCGGGGAGCTGTTTTTT
few	TRBV20-1	TRBJ2-7	-	CSARYAGWGYEQYF	TGCAGTGCTAGATACGCGGGGTGGGGGTACGAGCAGTACTTC
-	TRBV28	TRBJ1-3	-	CASSLKGFSGNTIYF	TGTGCCAGCAGTTTAAAGGGCTTCTCTGGAAACACCATATATTTT
few	TRBV20-1	TRBJ2-4	-	CSARSPEGLAKNIQYF	TGCAGTGCTAGGTCCCCGGAGGGACTAGCCAAAAACATTCAGTACTTC
many	TRBV27	TRBJ1-4	TRBD1	CAISQQGVSEKLFF	TGTGCCATCAGTCAACAGGGGGTGTCCGAAAAACTGTTTTTT
few	TRBV11-2	TRBJ2-5	TRBD1	CASSFGTGDFVETQYF	TGTGCCAGCAGCTTCGGGACAGGGGATTTTGTGGAGACCCAGTACTTC
once	TRBV15	TRBJ1-4	-	CATSRDSWTTNEKLFF	TGTGCCACCAGCAGAGACAGCTGGACAACTAATGAAAAACTGTTTTTT
many	TRBV6-1	TRBJ2-1	TRBD2	CASSSPGGGRAYNEQFF	TGTGCCAGCAGTTCCCCCGGGGGCGGGAGGGCCTACAATGAGCAGTTCTTC
many	TRBV6-1	TRBJ2-2	-	CATKESGLNTGELFF	TGTGCCACCAAAGAAAGTGGGCTGAACACCGGGGAGCTGTTTTTT
many	TRBV10-3	TRBJ1-6	TRBD1	CAISGDRGYSPLHF	TGTGCCATCAGTGGGGACAGGGGGTATTCACCCCTCCACTTT
many	TRBV27	TRBJ2-5	TRBD1	CASSSAGQGAETQYF	TGTGCCAGCAGTTCCGCGGGACAGGGGGCCGAGACCCAGTACTTC
-	TRBV2	TRBJ1-6	TRBD1	CASSTQGRNSPIPLNLPLHF	TGTGCCAGCAGTACACAGGGGCGAAACTCCCCAATACCCCTAAATTTACCCCTCCACTTT
-	TRBV9	TRBJ1-2	-	CASSVSPRKNYGYTF	TGTGCCAGCAGCGTAAGCCCACGAAAGAACTATGGCTACACCTTC
-	TRBV28	TRBJ2-7	TRBD1	CASSTGTGIYYEQYF	TGTGCCAGCAGTACCGGGACAGGAATTTACTACGAGCAGTACTTC
many	TRBV6-2/TRBV6-3	TRBJ2-7	-	CASSEWAYEQYF	TGTGCCAGCAGCGAGTGGGCTTACGAGCAGTACTTC
many	TRBV28	TRBJ2-2	-	CASSSTGRNTGELFF	TGTGCCAGCAGTTCGACAGGAAGGAACACCGGGGAGCTGTTTTTT
few	TRBV2	TRBJ2-1	-	CASSDQGTGLVF	TGTGCCAGCAGTGATCAGGGGACGGGGCTTGTCTTC
few	TRBV5-6	TRBJ1-2	-	CASSLGIFGGYTF	TGTGCCAGCAGCTTGGGGATCTTCGGTGGCTACACCTTC
many	TRBV28	TRBJ1-4	-	CASSLLGTTRTTNEKLFF	TGTGCCAGCAGTTTACTCGGGACCACGAGGACGACTAATGAAAAACTGTTTTTT
-	TRBV19	TRBJ2-5	TRBD2	CASKIGTSGSSFNF	TGTGCCAGTAAGATCGGGACTAGCGGGAGTTCCTTTAACTTC
many	TRBV2	TRBJ1-5	-	CASRTDGGNQPQHF	TGTGCCAGCCGTACGGACGGTGGCAATCAGCCCCAGCATTTT
many	TRBV20-1	TRBJ1-5	-	CSASSLQGHQPQHF	TGCAGTGCTAGTAGTTTACAGGGCCATCAGCCCCAGCATTTT
many	TRBV12-3/TRBV12-4	TRBJ2-1	TRBD2	CASRVAGGYNEQFF	TGTGCCAGCAGGGTAGCGGGGGGGTACAATGAGCAGTTCTTC
many	TRBV7-9	TRBJ1-6	-	CASSLDGRGRSPLHF	TGTGCCAGCAGCTTAGACGGCAGGGGTCGATCACCCCTCCACTTT
many	TRBV3-1	TRBJ1-3	-	CASSQEPGNTIYF	TGTGCCAGCAGCCAAGAGCCTGGAAACACCATATATTTT